Each of the 2 T cell receptor beta chains below was sequenced from the same sample in a study of cytotoxic CD8 clonotypes in ibrutinib-treated CLL. Using immunoSEQ multiplex PCR, the repertoire was profiled, and TCRdb retains in-frame clones only, with some absent. In the table there are 40,000 or so clones, 60% to 80% of which are singletons. Source: PBMCs, taken after 24 months of ibrutinib treatment. All receptors derive from a human donor with chronic lymphocytic leukemia.

The CDR3 nucleotides read TGTGCCATCAGTGACCCGCCGACTGAAGCTTTCTTT. This sequence encodes CAISDPPTEAFF. This chain connects TRBV10-3 to TRBJ1-1; D remains unclear. This CDR3 has 12 residues. Trimming removed 3 bases at V and 5 bases at J, with 7 bases between. The germline CDR1 and CDR2 sequences are ENHRY and SYGVKD.

This clone was recorded only once. CDR3 sequence (DNA): TGTGCCAGCAGCCAAGGGTTGATAGGGAGACCTTTCTTT. This sequence encodes CASSQGLIGRPFF. The chain combines TRBV4-2 with TRBJ1-1, with D unclear. Germline CDR1 LGHNA, CDR2 YNFKEQ. This CDR3 spans 13 amino acids. V shed 1 base and J shed 12 bases, with 15 bases lying between them.